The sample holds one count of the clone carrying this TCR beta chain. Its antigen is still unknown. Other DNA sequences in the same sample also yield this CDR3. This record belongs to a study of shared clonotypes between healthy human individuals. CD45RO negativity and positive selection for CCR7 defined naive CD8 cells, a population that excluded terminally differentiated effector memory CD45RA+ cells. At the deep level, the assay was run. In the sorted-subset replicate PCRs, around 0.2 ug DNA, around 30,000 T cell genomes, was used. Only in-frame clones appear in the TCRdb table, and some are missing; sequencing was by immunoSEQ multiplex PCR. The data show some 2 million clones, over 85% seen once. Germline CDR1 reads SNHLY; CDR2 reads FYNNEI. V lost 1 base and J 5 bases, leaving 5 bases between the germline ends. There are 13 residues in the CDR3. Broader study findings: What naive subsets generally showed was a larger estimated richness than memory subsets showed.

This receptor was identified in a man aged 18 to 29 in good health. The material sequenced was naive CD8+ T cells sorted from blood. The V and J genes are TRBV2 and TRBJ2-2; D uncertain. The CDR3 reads CASSEGGTGELFF. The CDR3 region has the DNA TGTGCCAGCAGTGAAGGAGGAACCGGGGAGCTGTTTTTT.